The entry below describes one T cell receptor beta chain. Original handling: Scientists estimated how many nucleated cells there were by amplifying reference gene primers. The repertoire was sequenced with immunoSEQ multiplex PCR; TCRdb's copy has only in-frame clones and lacks some. V and J calls and clone size come straight from that table; D and trimming were deduced from the DNA. The repertoire holds 9,500 to 15,000 clones, with roughly 90% as singletons. CDR1 ENHRY and CDR2 SYGVKD come from the germline V gene. The CDR3 loop spans 14 amino acids. With 8 bases removed from V and 1 base from J, the gap between germline ends came to 9 bases. The sample originates from a study of blood T cell repertoires in COVID-19. Overall study context: Collection of acute and convalescent COVID-19 samples took place in the United States, Italy and Spain.

J is TRBJ1-6 and V is TRBV10-3; D is perhaps TRBD1 (5 bases). The receptor's source is a man aged 65 to 85 with active COVID-19. Sequenced material: peripheral blood. The chain's CDR3 is CAIGGLSYNSPLHF. The CDR3 coding sequence is TGTGCCATCGGGGGGTTGTCCTATAATTCACCCCTCCACTTT.